Below are 6 T cell receptor beta chains sequenced from a single sample in a study of CD8 T cells in ankylosing spondylitis. Each CDR3 protein is one row after TCRdb ran MiXCR on the 5' RACE reads. Of some 92,000 distinct CDR3 sequences in the sample, about 27% were seen once. The material sequenced was blood, either unsorted or a sorted T cell fraction (not recorded which). The receptor set was obtained from a male donor with ankylosing spondylitis or in good health (not recorded which).

This clonotype was detected a few times. The CDR3 spells CASRTKDREFGYTF. CDR3 nucleotides: TGTGCCAGCAGGACAAAGGACAGAGAGTTCGGCTACACCTTC. The V gene is TRBV21-1, the J gene TRBJ1-2; the D segment call TRBD1 is taken from the table without a DNA check. TRBV21-1 is shown as a pseudogene. The CDR3 runs 14 residues.

The chain couples TRBV5-1 to TRBJ2-7, with 10 bases matching TRBD2. The CDR3 runs to 16 residues. V was pared by 2 bases and J by 0 bases, with 5 bases of the junction left unmatched. CDR1 and CDR2 (germline): SGHRS, YFSETQ. For the CDR3, the DNA is TGCGCCAGCAGCTTAAATAGCGGGAGGACCTCCTACGAGCAGTACTTC. Encoded protein: CASSLNSGRTSYEQYF. The entire variable domain, with the rest obtained from reference TRBV5-1 and TRBJ2-7, is as follows: KAGVTQTPRYLIKTRGQQVTLSCSPISGHRSVSWYQQTPGQGLQFLFEYFSETQRNKGNFPGRFSGRQFSNSRSEMNVSTLELGDSALYLCASSLNSGRTSYEQYFGPGTRLTVT.

This clonotype has a handful of counts. V usage is TRBV6-4 and J usage is TRBJ2-3; tentative D call: TRBD2 (5 bases). Germline values: CDR1 MRHNA, CDR2 SNTAGT. Trimming shortened V by 0 bases and J by 1 base, and 8 bases separated the two germline ends. The CDR3 has 15 amino acids. The CDR3 loop reads CASSDSRGGTDTQYF. The CDR3 DNA reads TGTGCCAGCAGTGACTCACGGGGAGGCACAGATACGCAGTATTTT.

This clonotype has at least ten counts. The chain links TRBV12-3 or TRBV12-4 to TRBJ2-5, with D uncertain. V lost 6 bases and J 0 bases, leaving 5 bases between the germline ends. The CDR3 extends over 12 amino acids. This CDR3 is CASRPNQETQYF. The CDR3 DNA reads as TGTGCCAGCAGACCCAACCAAGAGACCCAGTACTTC.

The chain employs TRBV20-1 and TRBJ2-2; a possible D gene is TRBD1 (6 bases). Trimming shortened V by 5 bases and J by 3 bases, and 19 bases separated the two germline ends. The V gene's germline CDR1 is DFQATT and CDR2 SNEGSKA (reference sequence). CDR3 length equals 16 residues. For the CDR3, the DNA is TGCAGTGCTCCTCCCTGGCAGGGGATGGACACCGGGGAGCTGTTTTTT. It yields the protein CSAPPWQGMDTGELFF.

This clonotype was observed a few times. This rearrangement joins TRBV12-3 or TRBV12-4 to TRBJ2-3, with no clear D. With 2 bases removed from V and 0 bases from J, the gap between germline ends came to 6 bases. The CDR3 runs 14 residues. The CDR3 protein is CASSLIGSTDTQYF. Written as DNA, the CDR3 is TGTGCCAGCAGTTTAATTGGCAGCACAGATACGCAGTATTTT.